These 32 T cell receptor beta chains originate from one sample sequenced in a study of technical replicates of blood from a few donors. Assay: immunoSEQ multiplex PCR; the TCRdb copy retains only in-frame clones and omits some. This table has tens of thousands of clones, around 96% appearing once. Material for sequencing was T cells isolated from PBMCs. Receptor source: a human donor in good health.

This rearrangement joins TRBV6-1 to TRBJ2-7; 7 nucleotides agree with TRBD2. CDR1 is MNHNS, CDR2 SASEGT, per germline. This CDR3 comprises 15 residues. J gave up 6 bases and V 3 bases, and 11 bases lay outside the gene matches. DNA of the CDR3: TGTGCCAGCAGTGACCCTAGCGGAGGGGAGGGCGAGCAGTACTTC. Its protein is CASSDPSGGEGEQYF.

CDR3 amino acids: CASSFPTGTGGDTEAFF. CDR3 nucleotide sequence: TGTGCCAGCAGTTTCCCGACCGGGACAGGGGGGGACACTGAAGCTTTCTTT. The J gene is TRBJ1-1, the V gene TRBV28; 11 bases fit TRBD1. Germline values: CDR1 MDHEN, CDR2 SYDVKM. The V gene end was trimmed by 3 bases and the J gene end by 3 bases; junction bases not matched to a gene: 9. The CDR3 is 17 amino acids.

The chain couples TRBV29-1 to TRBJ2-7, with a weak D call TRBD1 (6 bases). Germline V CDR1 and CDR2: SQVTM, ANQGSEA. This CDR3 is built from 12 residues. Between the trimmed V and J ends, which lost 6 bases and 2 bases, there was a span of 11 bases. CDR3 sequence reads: CSVLQGTYEQYF. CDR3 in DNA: TGCAGCGTCTTACAGGGTACCTACGAGCAGTACTTC.

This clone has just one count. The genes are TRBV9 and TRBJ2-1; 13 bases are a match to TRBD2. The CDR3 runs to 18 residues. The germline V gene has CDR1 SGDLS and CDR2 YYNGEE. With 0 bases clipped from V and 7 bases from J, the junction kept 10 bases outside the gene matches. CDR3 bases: TGTGCCAGCAGCGTAGCTTTCAGGACTAGCGGGGGAGAAAATGAGCAGTTCTTC. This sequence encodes CASSVAFRTSGGENEQFF.

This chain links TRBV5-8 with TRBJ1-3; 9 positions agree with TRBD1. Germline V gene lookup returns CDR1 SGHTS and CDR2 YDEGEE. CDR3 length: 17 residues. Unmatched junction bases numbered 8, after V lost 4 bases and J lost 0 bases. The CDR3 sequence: CASSHPGQGISGNTIYF. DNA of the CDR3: TGTGCCAGCAGCCATCCGGGACAGGGAATCTCTGGAAACACCATATATTTT.

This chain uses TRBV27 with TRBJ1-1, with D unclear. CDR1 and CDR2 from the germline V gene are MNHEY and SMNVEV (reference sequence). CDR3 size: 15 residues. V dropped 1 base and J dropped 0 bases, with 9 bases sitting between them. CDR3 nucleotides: TGTGCCAGCAGTTTATATTACACCCTGAACACTGAAGCTTTCTTT. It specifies CASSLYYTLNTEAFF.

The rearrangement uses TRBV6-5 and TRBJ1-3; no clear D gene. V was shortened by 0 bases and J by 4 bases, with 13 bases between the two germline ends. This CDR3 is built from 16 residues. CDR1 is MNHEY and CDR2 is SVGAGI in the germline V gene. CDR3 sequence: CASSYSRENFGNTIYF. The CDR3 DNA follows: TGTGCCAGCAGTTACTCGCGGGAAAACTTCGGAAACACCATATATTTT.

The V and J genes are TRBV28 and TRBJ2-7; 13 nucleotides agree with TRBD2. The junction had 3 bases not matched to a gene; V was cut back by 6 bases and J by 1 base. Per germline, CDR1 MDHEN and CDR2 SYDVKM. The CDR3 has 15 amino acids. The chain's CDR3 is CASRWGLAGSYEQYF. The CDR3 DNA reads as TGTGCCAGCAGATGGGGACTAGCGGGGTCCTACGAGCAGTACTTC. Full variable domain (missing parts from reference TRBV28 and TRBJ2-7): DVKVTQSSRYLVKRTGEKVFLECVQDMDHENMFWYRQDPGLGLRLIYFSYDVKMKEKGDIPEGYSVSREKKERFSLILESASTNQTSMYLCASRWGLAGSYEQYFGPGTRLTVT.

In nucleotides, the CDR3 is TGCGCCAGCAGAAACGACAGGTCCAGTACCGAGCAGTACTTC. Protein: CASRNDRSSTEQYF. The chain employs TRBV5-1 and TRBJ2-7; D possibly corresponds to TRBD1 (6 bases). This CDR3 region has 14 residues. V shed 5 bases and J shed 6 bases, with 18 bases lying between them. CDR1 and CDR2 (germline): SGHRS, YFSETQ.

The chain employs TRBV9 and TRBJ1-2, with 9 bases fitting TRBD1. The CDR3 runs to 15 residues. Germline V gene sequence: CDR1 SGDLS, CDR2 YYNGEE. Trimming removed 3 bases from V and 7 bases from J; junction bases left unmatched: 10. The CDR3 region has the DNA TGTGCCAGCAGCGGAACAGGGGGCGGGATAATTGGCTACACCTTC. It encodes CASSGTGGGIIGYTF.

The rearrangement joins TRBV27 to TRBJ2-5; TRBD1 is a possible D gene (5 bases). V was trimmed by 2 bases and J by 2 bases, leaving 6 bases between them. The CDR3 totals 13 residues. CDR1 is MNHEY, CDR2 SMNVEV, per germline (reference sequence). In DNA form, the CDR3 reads TGTGCCAGCAGTTTACAGGGACAAGAGACCCAGTACTTC. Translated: CASSLQGQETQYF.

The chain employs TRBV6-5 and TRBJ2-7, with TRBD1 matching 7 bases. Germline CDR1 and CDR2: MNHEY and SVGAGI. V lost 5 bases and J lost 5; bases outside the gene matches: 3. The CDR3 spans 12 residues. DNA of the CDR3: TGTGCCAGCAGTATCGACAGGGACGAGCAGTACTTC. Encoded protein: CASSIDRDEQYF.

This CDR3 is CASSLRLAGVETQYF. DNA for the CDR3: TGTGCCAGCAGCTTACGACTAGCGGGAGTGGAGACCCAGTACTTC. The V and J genes are TRBV7-2 and TRBJ2-5; 12 bases match TRBD2. Germline lookup yields CDR1 SGHTA and CDR2 FQGNSA. The ends lost 2 bases at V and 5 bases at J; junction bases unmatched: 3. CDR3 length equals 15 residues.

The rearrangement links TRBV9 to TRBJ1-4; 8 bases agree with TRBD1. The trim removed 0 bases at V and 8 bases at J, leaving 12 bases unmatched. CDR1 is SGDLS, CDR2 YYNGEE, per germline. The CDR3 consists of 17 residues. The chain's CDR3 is CASSVGVGRTGREKLFF. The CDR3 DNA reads TGTGCCAGCAGCGTAGGAGTGGGGAGGACAGGGAGGGAAAAACTGTTTTTT.

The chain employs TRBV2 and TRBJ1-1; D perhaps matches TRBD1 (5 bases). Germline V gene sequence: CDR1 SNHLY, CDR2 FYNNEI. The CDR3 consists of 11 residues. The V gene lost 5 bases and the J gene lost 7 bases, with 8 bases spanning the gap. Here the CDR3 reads CASSTGVEAFF. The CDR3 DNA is TGTGCCAGCAGTACAGGAGTTGAAGCTTTCTTT.

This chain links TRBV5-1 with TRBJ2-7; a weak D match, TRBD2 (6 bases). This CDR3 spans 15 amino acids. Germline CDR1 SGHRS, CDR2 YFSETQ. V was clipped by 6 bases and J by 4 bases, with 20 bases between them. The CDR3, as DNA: TGCGCCAGCAAGGGAGGAGGTGGGGCAGTATACGAGCAGTACTTC. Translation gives CASKGGGGAVYEQYF.

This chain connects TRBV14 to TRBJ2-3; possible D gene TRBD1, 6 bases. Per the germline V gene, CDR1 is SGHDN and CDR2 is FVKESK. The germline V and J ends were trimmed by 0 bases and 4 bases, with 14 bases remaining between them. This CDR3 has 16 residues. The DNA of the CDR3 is TGTGCCAGCAGCCAAGAGTTCGTACCAGGGGCAGATACGCAGTATTTT. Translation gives CASSQEFVPGADTQYF.

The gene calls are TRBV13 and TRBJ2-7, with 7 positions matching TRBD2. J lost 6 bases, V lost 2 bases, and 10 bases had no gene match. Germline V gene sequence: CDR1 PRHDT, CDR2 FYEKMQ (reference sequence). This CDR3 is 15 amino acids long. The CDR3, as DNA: TGTGCCAGCAGCTTATTAGCGGGCCGCCGAGGCGAGCAGTACTTC. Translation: CASSLLAGRRGEQYF.

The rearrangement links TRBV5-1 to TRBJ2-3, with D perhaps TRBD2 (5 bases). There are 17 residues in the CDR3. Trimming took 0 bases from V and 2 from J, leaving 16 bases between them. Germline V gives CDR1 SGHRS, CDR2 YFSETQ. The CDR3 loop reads CASSLALAFYFTDTQYF. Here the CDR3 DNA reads TGCGCCAGCAGCTTGGCCCTAGCTTTCTACTTCACAGATACGCAGTATTTT.

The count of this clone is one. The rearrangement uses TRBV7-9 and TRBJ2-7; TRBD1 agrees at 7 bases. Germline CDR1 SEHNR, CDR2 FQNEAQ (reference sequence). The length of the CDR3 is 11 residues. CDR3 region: CAVTGTHEQYF. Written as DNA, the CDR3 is TGTGCGGTGACAGGGACCCACGAGCAGTACTTC.

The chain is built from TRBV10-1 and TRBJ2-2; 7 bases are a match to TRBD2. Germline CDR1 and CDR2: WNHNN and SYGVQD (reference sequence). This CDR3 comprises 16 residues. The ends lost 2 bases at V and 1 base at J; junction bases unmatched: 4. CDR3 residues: CASSELAEMNTGELFF. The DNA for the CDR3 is TGCGCCAGCAGTGAGCTAGCGGAGATGAACACCGGGGAGCTGTTTTTT.

For the CDR3, the DNA is TGCGCCAGCAGCGGCGGACAGGGGGCATCCTATAATTCACCCCTCCACTTT. This translates into CASSGGQGASYNSPLHF. The chain has TRBV5-1 and TRBJ1-6; 11 nucleotides align to TRBD1. Germline lookup yields CDR1 SGHRS and CDR2 YFSETQ. The CDR3 length is 17 residues. The ends lost 4 bases at V and 1 base at J; junction bases unmatched: 4. Drawing the rest from reference TRBV5-1 and TRBJ1-6, the complete variable domain is KAGVTQTPRYLIKTRGQQVTLSCSPISGHRSVSWYQQTPGQGLQFLFEYFSETQRNKGNFPGRFSGRQFSNSRSEMNVSTLELGDSALYLCASSGGQGASYNSPLHFGNGTRLTVT.

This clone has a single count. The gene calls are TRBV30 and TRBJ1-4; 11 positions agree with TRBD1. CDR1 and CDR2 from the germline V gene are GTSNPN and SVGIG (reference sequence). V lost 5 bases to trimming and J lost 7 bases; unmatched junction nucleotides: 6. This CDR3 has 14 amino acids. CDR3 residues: CAWGVGQGAEKLFF. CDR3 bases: TGTGCCTGGGGAGTAGGACAGGGGGCTGAAAAACTGTTTTTT.

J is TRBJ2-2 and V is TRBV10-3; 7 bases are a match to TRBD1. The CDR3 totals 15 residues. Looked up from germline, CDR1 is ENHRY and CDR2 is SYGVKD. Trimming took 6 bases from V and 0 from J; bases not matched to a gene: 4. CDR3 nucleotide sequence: TGTGCCATCAGAAGACAGGGACCGAACACCGGGGAGCTGTTTTTT. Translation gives CAIRRQGPNTGELFF.

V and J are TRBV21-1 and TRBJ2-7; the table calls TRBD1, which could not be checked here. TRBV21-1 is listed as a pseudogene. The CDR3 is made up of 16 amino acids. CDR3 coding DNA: TGTGCCAGCAGCAAATCAGCAAACAGGACGGGCTACGAGCAGTACTTC. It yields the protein CASSKSANRTGYEQYF.

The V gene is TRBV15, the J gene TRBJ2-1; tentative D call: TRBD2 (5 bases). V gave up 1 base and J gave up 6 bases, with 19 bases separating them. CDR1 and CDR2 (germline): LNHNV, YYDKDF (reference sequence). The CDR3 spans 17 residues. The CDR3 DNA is TGTGCCACCAGCAGAGTCCCTCTTTTAAGGCGGGCCAATGAGCAGTTCTTC. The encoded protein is CATSRVPLLRRANEQFF.

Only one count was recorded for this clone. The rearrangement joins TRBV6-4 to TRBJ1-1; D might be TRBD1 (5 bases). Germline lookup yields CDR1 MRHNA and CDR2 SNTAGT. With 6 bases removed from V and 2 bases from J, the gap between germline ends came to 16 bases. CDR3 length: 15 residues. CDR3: CASSPEQGLNTEAFF. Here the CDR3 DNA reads TGTGCCAGCAGCCCGGAGCAGGGCTTAAACACTGAAGCTTTCTTT.

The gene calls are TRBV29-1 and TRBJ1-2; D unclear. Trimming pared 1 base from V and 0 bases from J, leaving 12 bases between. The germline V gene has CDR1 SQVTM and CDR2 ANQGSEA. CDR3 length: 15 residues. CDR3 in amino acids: CSVEATRAPNYGYTF. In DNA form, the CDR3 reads TGCAGCGTTGAAGCGACGAGGGCTCCTAACTATGGCTACACCTTC.

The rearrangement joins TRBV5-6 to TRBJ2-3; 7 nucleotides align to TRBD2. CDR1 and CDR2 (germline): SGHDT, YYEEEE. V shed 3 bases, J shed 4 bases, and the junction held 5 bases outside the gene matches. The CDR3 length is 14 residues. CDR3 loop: CASSSDRGADTQYF. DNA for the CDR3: TGTGCCAGCAGCTCGGACCGGGGGGCAGATACGCAGTATTTT.

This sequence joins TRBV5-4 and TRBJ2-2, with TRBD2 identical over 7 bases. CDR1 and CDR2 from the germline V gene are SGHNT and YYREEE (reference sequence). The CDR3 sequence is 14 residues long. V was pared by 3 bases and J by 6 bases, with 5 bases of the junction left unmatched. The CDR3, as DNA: TGTGCCAGCAGCTCGGCGACTAGCCCCGGGGAGCTGTTTTTT. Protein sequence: CASSSATSPGELFF.

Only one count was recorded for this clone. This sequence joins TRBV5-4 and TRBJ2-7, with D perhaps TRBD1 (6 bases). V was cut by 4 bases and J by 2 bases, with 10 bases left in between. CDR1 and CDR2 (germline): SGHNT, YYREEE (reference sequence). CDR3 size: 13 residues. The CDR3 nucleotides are TGTGCCAGCAGCGGACAGAGGACCTACGAGCAGTACTTC. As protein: CASSGQRTYEQYF.

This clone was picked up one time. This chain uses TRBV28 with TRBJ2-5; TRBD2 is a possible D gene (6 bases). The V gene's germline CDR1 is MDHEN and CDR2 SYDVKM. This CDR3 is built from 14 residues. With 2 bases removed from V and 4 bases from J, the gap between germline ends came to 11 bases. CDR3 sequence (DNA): TGTGCCAGCAGTTTAGCGGGAAGAGGAGAGACCCAGTACTTC. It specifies CASSLAGRGETQYF.